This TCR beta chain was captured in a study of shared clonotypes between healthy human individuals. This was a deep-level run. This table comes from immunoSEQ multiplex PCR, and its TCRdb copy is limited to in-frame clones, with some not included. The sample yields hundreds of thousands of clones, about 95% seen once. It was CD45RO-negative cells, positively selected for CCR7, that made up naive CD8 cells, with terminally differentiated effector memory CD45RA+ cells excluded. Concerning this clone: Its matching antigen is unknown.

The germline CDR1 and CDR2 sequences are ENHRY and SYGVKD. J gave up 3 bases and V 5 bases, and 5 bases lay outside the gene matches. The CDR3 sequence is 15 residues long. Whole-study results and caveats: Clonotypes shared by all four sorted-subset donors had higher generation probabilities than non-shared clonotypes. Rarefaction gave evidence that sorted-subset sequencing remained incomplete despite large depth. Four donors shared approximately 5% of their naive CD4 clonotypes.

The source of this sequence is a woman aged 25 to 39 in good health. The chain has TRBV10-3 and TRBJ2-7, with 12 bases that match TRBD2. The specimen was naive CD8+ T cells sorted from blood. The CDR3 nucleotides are TGTGCCATCAGTTCCGGGACTAGCGGGCGCTACGAGCAGTACTTC. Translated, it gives CAISSGTSGRYEQYF.